The 19 T cell receptor beta chains given below trace back to one sample, sequenced in a study of cytomegalovirus exposure and HLA in healthy donors. PCR employed 60 Vbeta and 13 Jbeta primers. Only in-frame clones appear in the TCRdb table, and some are missing; sequencing was by immunoSEQ multiplex PCR. The data contain 80,000 to 100,000 clones, 73% of them singletons. Sequenced sample: PBMCs. The source is a man aged 40-49 years in good health and CMV-seronegative.

V gene TRBV28 combines with J gene TRBJ1-6, with TRBD1 matching over 7 bases. Germline lookup yields CDR1 MDHEN and CDR2 SYDVKM. This CDR3 is built from 14 residues. The J segment lost 7 bases and the V segment lost 4 bases, leaving 4 bases of the junction unmatched. The DNA of the CDR3 is TGTGCCAGCAGTTCGACAGGGTGGAATTCACCCCTCCACTTT. Amino acid sequence: CASSSTGWNSPLHF.

The chain uses TRBV11-1 and TRBJ2-7, with unresolved D. The CDR3 is 13 residues long. CDR1 and CDR2 (germline): SGHAT, FQDESV (reference sequence). The V end lost 3 bases, the J end lost 1 base, and 7 bases lay between the germline ends. The CDR3 region has the DNA TGTGCCAGCAGCTTTCGAGTATCCTACGAGCAGTACTTC. Translation gives CASSFRVSYEQYF.

The V and J genes are TRBV9 and TRBJ2-7, with 9 bases lining up with TRBD2. CDR3 length: 17 residues. V shed 4 bases, J shed 7 bases, and the junction held 18 bases outside the gene matches. Germline CDR1 and CDR2: SGDLS and YYNGEE. CDR3: CASSLQAKASGVGEQYF. The CDR3 region has the DNA TGTGCCAGCAGCCTCCAGGCCAAGGCTAGCGGGGTAGGAGAGCAGTACTTC.

This clone was observed a handful of times. This chain connects TRBV5-1 to TRBJ1-5; 7 bases align to TRBD1. V dropped 4 bases and J dropped 7; count of bases not matched to a gene: 8. Germline V gene lookup returns CDR1 SGHRS and CDR2 YFSETQ. This CDR3 region has 14 residues. CDR3: CASSQDRAGQPQHF. Here the CDR3 DNA reads TGCGCCAGCAGCCAAGACAGGGCGGGCCAGCCCCAGCATTTT.

The J gene is TRBJ2-1, the V gene TRBV11-1, with D possibly being TRBD2 (6 bases). The CDR3 loop spans 14 amino acids. CDR1 is SGHAT and CDR2 is FQDESV in the germline V gene (reference sequence). Trimming shortened V by 8 bases and J by 5 bases, and 16 bases separated the two germline ends. The CDR3 spells CASRRAGFHNEQFF. In DNA, the CDR3 is TGTGCCAGCCGCAGGGCGGGGTTTCACAATGAGCAGTTCTTC. The full variable domain, completed using reference TRBV11-1 and TRBJ2-1, is EAEVAQSPRYKITEKSQAVAFWCDPISGHATLYWYRQILGQGPELLVQFQDESVVDDSQLPKDRFSAERLKGVDSTLKIQPAELGDSAMYLCASRRAGFHNEQFFGPGTRLTVL.

The V call is TRBV15, the J call TRBJ1-2; D gene uncertain. This CDR3 comprises 14 residues. V was clipped by 0 bases and J by 2 bases, with 7 bases between them. Germline lookup yields CDR1 LNHNV and CDR2 YYDKDF (reference sequence). CDR3 amino acids: CATSRDPQNYGYTF. CDR3 sequence (DNA): TGTGCCACCAGCAGAGACCCACAAAACTATGGCTACACCTTC.

The J gene is TRBJ2-2, the V gene TRBV6-6; possible D gene TRBD2, 5 bases. CDR3 length: 15 residues. Trimming took 2 bases from V and 0 from J, leaving 7 bases between them. CDR1 MNHNY and CDR2 SVGAGI come from the germline V gene (reference sequence). CDR3 sequence (DNA): TGTGCCAGCAGTTACGGACTCACGAACACCGGGGAGCTGTTTTTT. This encodes CASSYGLTNTGELFF.

The gene calls are TRBV27 and TRBJ2-1; 7 bases line up with TRBD2. Germline V CDR1 and CDR2: MNHEY, SMNVEV (reference sequence). After removal of 6 bases from V and 9 bases from J, the junction contained 11 bases not matched to a gene. The length of the CDR3 is 14 residues. CDR3 DNA: TGTGCCAGCAGCTGGGTGGGGGGGTCGCGTGAGCAGTTCTTC. This encodes CASSWVGGSREQFF.

The J gene is TRBJ1-5, the V gene TRBV30; D ambiguous. The CDR3 is 13 residues long. V was shortened by 3 bases and J by 3 bases, with 9 bases between the two germline ends. CDR1 and CDR2 from the germline V gene are GTSNPN and SVGIG (reference sequence). CDR3 sequence (DNA): TGTGCCTGGAGCACCAGTCTCAATCAGCCCCAGCATTTT. This codes for CAWSTSLNQPQHF.

The chain links TRBV7-2 to TRBJ2-7; TRBD1 matches at 12 bases. With 1 base clipped from V and 5 bases from J, the junction kept 9 bases outside the gene matches. The germline V gene has CDR1 SGHTA and CDR2 FQGNSA. CDR3 length equals 17 residues. The DNA of the CDR3 is TGTGCCAGCAGCTTAGGCCGGGACAGGGGGCCAGGGGACGAGCAGTACTTC. Translated: CASSLGRDRGPGDEQYF.

V and J are TRBV4-2 and TRBJ1-1; D remains unclear. Trimming took off 1 base at V and 5 bases at J, with 8 bases between the two ends. The CDR3 totals 13 residues. The germline gives CDR1 LGHNA, CDR2 YNFKEQ. As DNA, the CDR3 is TGTGCCAGCAGCCAAGTTCCGTCGACTGAAGCTTTCTTT. This encodes CASSQVPSTEAFF.

The chain couples TRBV2 to TRBJ1-5, with TRBD1 identical over 9 bases. Germline assignment: CDR1 SNHLY and CDR2 FYNNEI. The J segment lost 4 bases and the V segment lost 6 bases, leaving 19 bases of the junction unmatched. This CDR3 is 19 amino acids long. The CDR3 loop is CASRQPPGQGLPLNQPQHF. The CDR3 bases are TGTGCCAGCAGACAGCCACCGGGACAGGGATTGCCGCTTAATCAGCCCCAGCATTTT.

The J gene is TRBJ2-7, the V gene TRBV7-9, with a weak D call TRBD1 (7 bases). V was pared by 5 bases and J by 5 bases, with 16 bases between. Per the germline V gene, CDR1 is SEHNR and CDR2 is FQNEAQ (reference sequence). This CDR3 spans 14 amino acids. CDR3 amino acids: CASSTEEGADEQYF. The CDR3 region has the DNA TGTGCCAGCAGCACAGAGGAGGGGGCCGACGAGCAGTACTTC.

This clone is a singleton in its sample. V gene TRBV11-2 combines with J gene TRBJ2-1; possibly TRBD1 for D (6 bases). V was cut by 1 base and J by 9 bases, with 22 bases left in between. CDR1 is SGHAT and CDR2 is FQNNGV in the germline V gene. The CDR3 is 17 amino acids. CDR3 bases: TGTGCCAGCAGCTTAGTACTGGGGGCATGGGCTCGTGGTGAGCAGTTCTTC. Amino acid sequence: CASSLVLGAWARGEQFF.

V and J are TRBV5-8 and TRBJ1-5; possible D gene TRBD1, 5 bases. Germline V gives CDR1 SGHTS, CDR2 YDEGEE. The CDR3 contains 15 residues. With 0 bases removed from V and 0 bases from J, the gap between germline ends came to 7 bases. The CDR3 region has the DNA TGTGCCAGCAGCTTGGAGGGGAATAGCAATCAGCCCCAGCATTTT. Translated, it gives CASSLEGNSNQPQHF.

The V call is TRBV14, the J call TRBJ2-2; D is unclear. Germline assignment: CDR1 SGHDN and CDR2 FVKESK. The V gene lost 1 base and the J gene lost 6 bases, with 6 bases spanning the gap. This CDR3 has 13 amino acids. CDR3 amino acids: CASSQVRAGELFF. The CDR3 bases are TGTGCCAGCAGCCAAGTACGCGCCGGGGAGCTGTTTTTT.

About this clone itself: A read error may account for a junction end that differs from germline. This sequence joins TRBV11-3 and TRBJ2-7; D perhaps matches TRBD2 (6 bases). This CDR3 contains 11 residues. From germline, CDR1 is SGHNT and CDR2 YENEEA. The CDR3 region has the DNA TGTGCCAGCAGCCCCCTCGACGGGGGTAACTTC. It translates to CASSPLDGGNF.

The V and J genes are TRBV19 and TRBJ2-1; 13 bases fit TRBD2. The germline gives CDR1 LNHDA, CDR2 SQIVND (reference sequence). The V segment lost 4 bases and the J segment 3 bases; nucleotides outside the gene matches: 15. The CDR3 is 20 residues long. The CDR3 region is CASSTRTGRLAGGGYNEQFF. The CDR3 nucleotides read TGTGCCAGTAGTACCCGGACAGGGCGACTAGCGGGGGGCGGCTACAATGAGCAGTTCTTC.

The chain links TRBV12-5 to TRBJ1-1; the D is unclear. V was shortened by 2 bases and J by 1 base, with 14 bases between the two germline ends. Germline V gene data show CDR1 as LGHNT and CDR2 as FRNRAP. The CDR3 length is 16 residues. CDR3 DNA sequence: TGTGCTAGTGGTTTGACACTGGGGAGTCGGAACACTGAAGCTTTCTTT. It yields the protein CASGLTLGSRNTEAFF.